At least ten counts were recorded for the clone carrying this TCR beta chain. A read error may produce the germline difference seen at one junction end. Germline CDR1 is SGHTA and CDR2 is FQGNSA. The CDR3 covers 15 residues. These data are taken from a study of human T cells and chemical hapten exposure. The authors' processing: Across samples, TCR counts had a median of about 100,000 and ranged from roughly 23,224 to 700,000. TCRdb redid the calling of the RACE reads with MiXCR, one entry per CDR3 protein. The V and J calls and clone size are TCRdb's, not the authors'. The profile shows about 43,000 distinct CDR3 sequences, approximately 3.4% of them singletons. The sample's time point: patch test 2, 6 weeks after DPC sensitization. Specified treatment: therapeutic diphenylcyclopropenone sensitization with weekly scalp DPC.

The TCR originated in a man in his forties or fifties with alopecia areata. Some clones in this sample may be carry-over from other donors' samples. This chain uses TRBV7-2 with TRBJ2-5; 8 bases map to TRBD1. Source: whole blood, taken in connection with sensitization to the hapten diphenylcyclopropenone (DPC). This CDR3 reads CASSLNSIGQGRASF. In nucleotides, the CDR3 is TGTGCCAGCAGCTTGAACTCCATTGGACAGGGCCGGGCGAGCTTC.